This T cell receptor beta chain comes out of a study of blood T cell repertoires in COVID-19. The overall study: Specimens from acute and convalescent COVID-19 originated in the United States, Italy and Spain.

After removal of 11 bases from V and 7 bases from J, the junction contained 13 bases not matched to a gene. From germline, CDR1 is LNHNV and CDR2 YYDKDF (reference sequence). The length of the CDR3 is 14 residues. Participant age was roughly 18 to 89 years, and participants resided in approximately 25 US areas. Donors were grouped by their self-reported clinical history. Per the original methods: Researchers report that nucleated cell counts were estimated from reference gene primer amplification. Sequencing was performed with immunoSEQ multiplex PCR; in TCRdb, only in-frame clones are kept and a portion is missing. V and J calls and clone size are given by that table; D and trimming were obtained from the DNA. The data show hundreds of thousands of clones, 80% to 90% seen once.

The chain links TRBV15 to TRBJ1-2; 10 bases are shared with TRBD1. Source material: PBMCs or T cells enriched from blood (not recorded which). The sequence was obtained from a young man who had recovered from COVID-19. The CDR3 protein is CAFSTGTGDGGYTF. As DNA, the CDR3 is TGTGCCTTCAGTACCGGGACAGGGGACGGTGGCTACACCTTC.